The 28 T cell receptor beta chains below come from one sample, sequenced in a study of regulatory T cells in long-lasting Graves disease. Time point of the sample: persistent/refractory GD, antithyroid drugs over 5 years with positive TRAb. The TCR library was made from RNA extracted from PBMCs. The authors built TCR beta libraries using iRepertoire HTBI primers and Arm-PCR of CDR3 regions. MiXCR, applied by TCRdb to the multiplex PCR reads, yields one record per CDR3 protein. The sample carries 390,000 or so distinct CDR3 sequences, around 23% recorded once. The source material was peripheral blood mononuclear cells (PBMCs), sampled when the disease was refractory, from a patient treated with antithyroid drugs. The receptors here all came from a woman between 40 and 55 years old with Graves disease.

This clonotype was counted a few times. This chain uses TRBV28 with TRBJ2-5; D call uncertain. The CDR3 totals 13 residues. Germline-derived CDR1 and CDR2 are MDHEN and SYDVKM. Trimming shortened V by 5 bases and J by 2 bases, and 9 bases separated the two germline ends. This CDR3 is CASSTGPQETQYF. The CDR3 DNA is TGTGCCAGCAGTACCGGCCCTCAAGAGACCCAGTACTTC.

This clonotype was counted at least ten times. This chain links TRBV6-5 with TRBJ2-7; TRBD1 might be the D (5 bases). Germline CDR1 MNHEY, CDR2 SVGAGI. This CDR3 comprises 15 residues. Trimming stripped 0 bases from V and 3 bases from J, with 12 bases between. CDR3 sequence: CASSYSGRAVYEQYF. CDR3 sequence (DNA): TGTGCCAGCAGTTACTCGGGCAGGGCCGTCTACGAGCAGTACTTC.

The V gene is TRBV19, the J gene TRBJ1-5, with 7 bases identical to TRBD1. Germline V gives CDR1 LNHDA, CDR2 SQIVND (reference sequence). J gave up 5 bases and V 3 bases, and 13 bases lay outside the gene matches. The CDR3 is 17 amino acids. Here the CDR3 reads CASSILGTGQVDQPQHF. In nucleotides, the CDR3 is TGTGCCAGTAGTATTTTGGGGACCGGACAGGTGGATCAGCCCCAGCATTTT.

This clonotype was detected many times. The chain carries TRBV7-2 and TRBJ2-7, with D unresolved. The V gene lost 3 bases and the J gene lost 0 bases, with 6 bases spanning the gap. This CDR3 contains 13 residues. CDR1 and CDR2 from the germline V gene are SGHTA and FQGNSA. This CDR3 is CASSLIYSYEQYF. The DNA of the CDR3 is TGTGCCAGCAGCTTGATATACTCCTACGAGCAGTACTTC.

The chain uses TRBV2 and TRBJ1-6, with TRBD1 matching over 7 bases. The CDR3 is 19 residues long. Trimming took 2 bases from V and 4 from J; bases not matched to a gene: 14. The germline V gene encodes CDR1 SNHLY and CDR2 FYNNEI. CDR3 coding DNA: TGTGCCAGCAGTGAACCCGGGACAGAGATACGATTTTATAATTCACCCCTCCACTTT. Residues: CASSEPGTEIRFYNSPLHF.

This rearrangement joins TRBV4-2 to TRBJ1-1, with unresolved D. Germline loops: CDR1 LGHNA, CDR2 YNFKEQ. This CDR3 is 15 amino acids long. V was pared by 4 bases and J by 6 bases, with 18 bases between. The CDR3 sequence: CASSLNLEGYAEAFF. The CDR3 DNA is TGTGCCAGCAGCCTCAATCTCGAGGGTTACGCTGAAGCTTTCTTT.

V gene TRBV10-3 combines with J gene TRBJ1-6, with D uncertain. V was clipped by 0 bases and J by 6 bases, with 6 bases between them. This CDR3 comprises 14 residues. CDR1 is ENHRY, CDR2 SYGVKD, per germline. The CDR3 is CAISESVGNSPLHF. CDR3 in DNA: TGTGCCATCAGTGAGTCAGTGGGTAATTCACCCCTCCACTTT.

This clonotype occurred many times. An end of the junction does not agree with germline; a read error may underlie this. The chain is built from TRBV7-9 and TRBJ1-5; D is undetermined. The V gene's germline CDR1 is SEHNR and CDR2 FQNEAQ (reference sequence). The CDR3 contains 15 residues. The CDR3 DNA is TGTGCCAGCAGCTTAGGGGTGTCGAGCACTCAGCCCCAGCATTTT. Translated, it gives CASSLGVSSTQPQHF.

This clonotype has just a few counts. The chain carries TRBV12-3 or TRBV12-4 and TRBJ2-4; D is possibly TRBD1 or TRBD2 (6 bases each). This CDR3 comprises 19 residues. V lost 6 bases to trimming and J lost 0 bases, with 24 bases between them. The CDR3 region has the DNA TGTGCCAGCAGCCCCATTTGGGGGGCATTTATGAGAGCCAAAAACATTCAGTACTTC. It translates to CASSPIWGAFMRAKNIQYF.

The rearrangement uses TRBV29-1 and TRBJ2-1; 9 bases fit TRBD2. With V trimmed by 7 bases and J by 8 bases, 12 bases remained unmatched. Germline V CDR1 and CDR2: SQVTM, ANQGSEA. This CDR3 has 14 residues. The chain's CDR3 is CSAAGLAGFDEQFF. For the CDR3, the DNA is TGCAGCGCCGCGGGTCTAGCGGGATTCGATGAGCAGTTCTTC.

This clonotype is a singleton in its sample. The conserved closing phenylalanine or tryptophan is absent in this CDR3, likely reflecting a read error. The CDR3 loop reads CATSSMGGYSNQPQHL. In DNA, the CDR3 is TGTGCCACCAGCTCAATGGGGGGTTATAGCAATCAGCCCCAGCATCTT. This chain joins TRBV15 and TRBJ1-5; tentatively, D is TRBD1 (5 bases). V was shortened by 5 bases and J by 0 bases, with 14 bases between the two germline ends. The CDR3 is 16 residues long. The germline gives CDR1 LNHNV, CDR2 YYDKDF (reference sequence).

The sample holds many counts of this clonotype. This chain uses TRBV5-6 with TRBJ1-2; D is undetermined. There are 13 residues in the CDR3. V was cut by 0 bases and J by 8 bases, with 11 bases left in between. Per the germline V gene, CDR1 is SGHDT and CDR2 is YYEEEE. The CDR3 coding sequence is TGTGCCAGCAGCTTGGCCCACTCCGACGGCTACACCTTC. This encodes CASSLAHSDGYTF.

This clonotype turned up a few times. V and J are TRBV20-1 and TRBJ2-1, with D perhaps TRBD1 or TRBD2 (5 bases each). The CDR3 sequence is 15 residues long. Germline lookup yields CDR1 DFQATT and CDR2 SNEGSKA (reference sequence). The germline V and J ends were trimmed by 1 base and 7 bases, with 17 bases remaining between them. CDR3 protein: CSARAYGAYRNEQFF. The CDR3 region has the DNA TGCAGTGCTAGAGCTTACGGGGCCTATCGGAATGAGCAGTTCTTC.

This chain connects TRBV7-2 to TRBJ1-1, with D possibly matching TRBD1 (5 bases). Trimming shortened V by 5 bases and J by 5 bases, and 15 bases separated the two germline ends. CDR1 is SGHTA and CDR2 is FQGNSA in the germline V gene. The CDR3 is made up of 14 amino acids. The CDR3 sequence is CASSRGTPATEAFF. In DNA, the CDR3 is TGTGCCAGCAGCCGGGGGACTCCTGCTACTGAAGCTTTCTTT.

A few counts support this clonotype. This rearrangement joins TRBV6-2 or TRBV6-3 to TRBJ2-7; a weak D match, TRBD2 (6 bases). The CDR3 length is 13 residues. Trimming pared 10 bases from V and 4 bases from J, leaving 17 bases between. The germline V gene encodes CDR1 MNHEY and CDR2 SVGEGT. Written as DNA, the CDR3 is TGTGCCACCCGCCCCCCAGGGACTTACGAGCAGTACTTC. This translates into CATRPPGTYEQYF.

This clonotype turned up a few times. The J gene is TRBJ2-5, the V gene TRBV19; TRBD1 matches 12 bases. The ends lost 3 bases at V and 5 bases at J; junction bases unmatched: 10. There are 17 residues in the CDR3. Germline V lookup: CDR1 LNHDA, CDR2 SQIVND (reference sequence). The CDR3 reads CASSITHGTGGFETQYF. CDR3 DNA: TGTGCCAGTAGTATCACCCACGGGACAGGGGGCTTTGAGACCCAGTACTTC.

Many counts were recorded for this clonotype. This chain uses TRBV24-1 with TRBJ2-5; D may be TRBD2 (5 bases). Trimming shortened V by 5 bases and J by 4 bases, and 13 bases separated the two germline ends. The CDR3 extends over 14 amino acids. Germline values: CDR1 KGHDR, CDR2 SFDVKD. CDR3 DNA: TGTGCCACCAGTGGCCCTCCGGAGGCAGAGACCCAGTACTTC. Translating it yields CATSGPPEAETQYF.

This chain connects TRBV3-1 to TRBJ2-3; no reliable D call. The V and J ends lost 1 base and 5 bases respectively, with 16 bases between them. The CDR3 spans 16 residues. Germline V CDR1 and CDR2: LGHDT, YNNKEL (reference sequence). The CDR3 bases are TGTGCCAGCAGCCAAGGCTGGGCTACCCGTAGAGATACGCAGTATTTT. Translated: CASSQGWATRRDTQYF.

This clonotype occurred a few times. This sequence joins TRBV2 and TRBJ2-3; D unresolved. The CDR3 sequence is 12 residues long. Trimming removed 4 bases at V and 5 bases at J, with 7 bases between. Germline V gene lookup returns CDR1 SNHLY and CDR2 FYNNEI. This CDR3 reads CASSVTVDTQYF. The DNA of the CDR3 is TGTGCCAGCAGTGTGACGGTAGATACGCAGTATTTT.

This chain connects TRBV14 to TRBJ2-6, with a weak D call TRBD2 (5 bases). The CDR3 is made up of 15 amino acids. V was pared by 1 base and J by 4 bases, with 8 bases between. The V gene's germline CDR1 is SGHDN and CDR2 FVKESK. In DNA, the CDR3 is TGTGCCAGCAGCCAAGGGAGGACGGGGGCCAACGTCCTGACTTTC. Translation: CASSQGRTGANVLTF. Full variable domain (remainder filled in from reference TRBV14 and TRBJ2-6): EAGVTQFPSHSVIEKGQTVTLRCDPISGHDNLYWYRRVMGKEIKFLLHFVKESKQDESGMPNNRFLAERTGGTYSTLKVQPAELEDSGVYFCASSQGRTGANVLTFGAGSRLTVL.

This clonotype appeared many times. The CDR3 sequence is CASSPRVPGAAKNIQYF. The DNA of the CDR3 is TGTGCCAGCAGCCCCCGGGTCCCCGGGGCGGCCAAAAACATTCAGTACTTC. The chain links TRBV11-1 to TRBJ2-4; the D gene could be TRBD1 or TRBD2 (5 bases each). The CDR3 covers 17 residues. The V gene lost 5 bases and the J gene lost 1 base, with 18 bases spanning the gap. CDR1 and CDR2 from the germline V gene are SGHAT and FQDESV (reference sequence).

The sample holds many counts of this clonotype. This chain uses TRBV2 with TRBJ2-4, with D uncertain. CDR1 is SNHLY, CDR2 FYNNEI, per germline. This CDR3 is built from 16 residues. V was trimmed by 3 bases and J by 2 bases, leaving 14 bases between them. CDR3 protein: CASSDIRAVTKNIQYF. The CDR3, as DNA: TGTGCCAGCAGTGACATCCGAGCTGTTACCAAAAACATTCAGTACTTC.

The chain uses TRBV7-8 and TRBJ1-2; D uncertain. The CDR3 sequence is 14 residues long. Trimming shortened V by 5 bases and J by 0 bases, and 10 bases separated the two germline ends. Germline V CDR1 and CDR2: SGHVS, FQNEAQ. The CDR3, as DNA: TGTGCCAGCAGCCCCACTGTAGCTAACTATGGCTACACCTTC. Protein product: CASSPTVANYGYTF.

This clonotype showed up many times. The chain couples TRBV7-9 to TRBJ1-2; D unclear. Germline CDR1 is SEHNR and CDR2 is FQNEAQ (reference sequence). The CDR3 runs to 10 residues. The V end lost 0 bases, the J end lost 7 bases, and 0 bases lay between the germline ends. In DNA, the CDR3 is TGTGCCAGCAGCTTAGCTGGCTACACCTTC. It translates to CASSLAGYTF.

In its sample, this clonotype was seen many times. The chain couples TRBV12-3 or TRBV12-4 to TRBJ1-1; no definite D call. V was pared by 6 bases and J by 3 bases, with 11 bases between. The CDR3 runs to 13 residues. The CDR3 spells CASSGYGDTEAFF. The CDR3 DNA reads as TGTGCCAGCAGCGGGTATGGGGACACTGAAGCTTTCTTT.

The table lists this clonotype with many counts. The CDR3 is CASEYGQVNQPQHF. The CDR3 coding sequence is TGTGCCAGCGAGTATGGCCAGGTCAATCAGCCCCAGCATTTT. The chain employs TRBV28 and TRBJ1-5; no definite D call. Trimming pared 8 bases from V and 3 bases from J, leaving 14 bases between. The germline V gene encodes CDR1 MDHEN and CDR2 SYDVKM. The CDR3 is 14 residues long.

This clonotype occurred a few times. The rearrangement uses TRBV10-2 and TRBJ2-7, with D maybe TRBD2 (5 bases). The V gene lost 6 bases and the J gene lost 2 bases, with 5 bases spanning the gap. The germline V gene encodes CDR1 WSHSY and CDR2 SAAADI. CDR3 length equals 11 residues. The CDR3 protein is CASRAAYEQYF. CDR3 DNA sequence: TGCGCCAGCAGAGCGGCCTACGAGCAGTACTTC.

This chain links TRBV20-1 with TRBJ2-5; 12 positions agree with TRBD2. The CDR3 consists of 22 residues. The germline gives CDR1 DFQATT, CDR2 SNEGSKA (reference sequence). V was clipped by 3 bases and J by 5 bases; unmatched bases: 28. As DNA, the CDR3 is TGCAGTGCTAGGGCGGGACAGGGTTTATTTAGGGCTAGCGGGAGGGCCAGGGAGACCCAGTACTTC. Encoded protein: CSARAGQGLFRASGRARETQYF.